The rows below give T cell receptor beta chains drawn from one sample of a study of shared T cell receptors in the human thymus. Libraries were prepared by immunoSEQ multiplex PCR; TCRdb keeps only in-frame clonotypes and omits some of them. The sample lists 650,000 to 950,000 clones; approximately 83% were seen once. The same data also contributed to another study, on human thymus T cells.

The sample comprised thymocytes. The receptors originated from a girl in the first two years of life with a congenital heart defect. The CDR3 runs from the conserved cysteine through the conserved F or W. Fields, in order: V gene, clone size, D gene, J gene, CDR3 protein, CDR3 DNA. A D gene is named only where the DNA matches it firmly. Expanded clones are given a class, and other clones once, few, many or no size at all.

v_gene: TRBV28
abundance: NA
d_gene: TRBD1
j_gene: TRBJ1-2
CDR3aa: CASSSSGQGSYGYTF
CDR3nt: TGTGCCAGCAGTTCATCGGGACAGGGATCCTATGGCTACACCTTC

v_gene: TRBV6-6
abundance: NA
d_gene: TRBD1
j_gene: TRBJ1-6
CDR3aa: CASSPRTGKGSPLHF
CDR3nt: TGTGCCAGCAGTCCCCGGACAGGGAAGGGTTCACCCCTCCACTTT

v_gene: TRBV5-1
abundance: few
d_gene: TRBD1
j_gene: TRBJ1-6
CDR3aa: CASSLRTGVSPLHF
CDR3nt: TGCGCCAGCAGCTTAAGGACAGGCGTCTCACCCCTCCACTTT

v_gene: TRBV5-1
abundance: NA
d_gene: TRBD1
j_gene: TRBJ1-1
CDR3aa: CASSFLQGAATEAFF
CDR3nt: TGCGCCAGCAGCTTCCTACAGGGGGCGGCCACTGAAGCTTTCTTT

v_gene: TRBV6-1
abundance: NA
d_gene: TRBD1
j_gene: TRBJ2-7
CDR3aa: CASSPDRVYEQYF
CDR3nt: TGTGCCAGCAGTCCGGACAGGGTTTACGAGCAGTACTTC

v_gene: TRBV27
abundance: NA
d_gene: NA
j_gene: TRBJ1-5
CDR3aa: CASSFRQPLRNQPQHF
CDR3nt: TGTGCCAGCAGCTTCAGACAGCCACTTCGTAATCAGCCCCAGCATTTT

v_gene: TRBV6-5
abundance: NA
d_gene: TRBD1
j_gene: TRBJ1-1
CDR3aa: CASSRQGDLNTEAFF
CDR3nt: TGTGCCAGCAGCAGACAGGGAGATTTGAACACTGAAGCTTTCTTT

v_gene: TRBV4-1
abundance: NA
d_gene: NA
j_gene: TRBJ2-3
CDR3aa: CASSPGGGDTQYF
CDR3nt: TGCGCCAGCAGCCCCGGGGGTGGAGATACGCAGTATTTT

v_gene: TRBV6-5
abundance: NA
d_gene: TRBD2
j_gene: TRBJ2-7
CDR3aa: CASSGGGDHEQYF
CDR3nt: TGTGCCAGCAGTGGCGGGGGGGACCACGAGCAGTACTTC

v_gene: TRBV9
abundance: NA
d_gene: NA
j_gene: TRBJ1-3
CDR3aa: CASSARQTGGTIYF
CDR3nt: TGTGCCAGCAGCGCCAGACAGACCGGGGGCACCATATATTTT

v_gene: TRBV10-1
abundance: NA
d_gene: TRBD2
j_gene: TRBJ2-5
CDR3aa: CASLGASGGAEQWTQYF
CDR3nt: TGCGCCAGCCTGGGGGCTAGCGGGGGGGCCGAGCAATGGACCCAGTACTTC

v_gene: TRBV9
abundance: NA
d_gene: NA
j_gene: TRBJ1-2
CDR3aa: CASSASYRESGYGYTF
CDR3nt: TGTGCCAGCAGCGCATCCTACAGGGAGTCGGGCTATGGCTACACCTTC

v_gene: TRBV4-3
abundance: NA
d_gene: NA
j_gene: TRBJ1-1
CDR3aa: CASSQLRRENTEAFF
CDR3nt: TGCGCCAGCAGCCAATTGCGGCGAGAGAACACTGAAGCTTTCTTT

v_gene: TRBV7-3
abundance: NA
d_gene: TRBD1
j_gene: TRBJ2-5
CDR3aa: CASSSNRGQDQETQYF
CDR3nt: TGTGCCAGCAGCTCTAATAGGGGACAGGACCAAGAGACCCAGTACTTC

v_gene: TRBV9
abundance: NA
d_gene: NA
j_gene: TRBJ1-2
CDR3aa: CASSVEEDRPGDGYTF
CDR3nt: TGTGCCAGCAGCGTAGAAGAGGATCGCCCGGGGGATGGCTACACCTTC

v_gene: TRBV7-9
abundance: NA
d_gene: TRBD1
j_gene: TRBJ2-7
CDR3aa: CASSSRQGPGPGSATEQYF
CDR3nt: TGTGCCAGCAGCTCCAGACAGGGTCCGGGACCCGGGTCGGCTACCGAGCAGTACTTC

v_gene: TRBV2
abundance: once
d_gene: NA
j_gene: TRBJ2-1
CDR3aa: CASRTPLGGAYNEQFF
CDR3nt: TGTGCCAGCAGAACGCCCCTGGGCGGGGCCTACAATGAGCAGTTCTTC

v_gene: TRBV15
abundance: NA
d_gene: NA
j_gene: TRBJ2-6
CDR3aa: CATSRGTHGANVLTF
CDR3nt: TGTGCCACCAGCAGAGGGACACATGGGGCCAACGTCCTGACTTTC

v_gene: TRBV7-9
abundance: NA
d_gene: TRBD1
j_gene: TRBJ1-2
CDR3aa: CASSYGQDPNYGYTF
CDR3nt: TGTGCCAGCAGCTACGGACAGGACCCAAACTATGGCTACACCTTC

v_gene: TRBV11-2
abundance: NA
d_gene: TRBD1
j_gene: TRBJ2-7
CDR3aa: CASSLTAGTGTSYEQYF
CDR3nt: TGTGCCAGCAGCTTGACAGCCGGGACAGGTACCTCCTACGAGCAGTACTTC

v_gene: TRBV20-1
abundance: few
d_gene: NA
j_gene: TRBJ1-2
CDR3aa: CSAKGAYGYTF
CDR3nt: TGCAGTGCTAAGGGAGCCTATGGCTACACCTTC

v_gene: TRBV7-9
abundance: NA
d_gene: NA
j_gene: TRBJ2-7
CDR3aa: CASSFTYEQYF
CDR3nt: TGTGCCAGCAGCTTTACCTACGAGCAGTACTTC

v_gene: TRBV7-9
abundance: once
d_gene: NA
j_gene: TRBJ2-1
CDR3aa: CASSFIGAGALRDLNEQFF
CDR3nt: TGTGCCAGCAGCTTTATTGGGGCAGGGGCGCTGAGGGACCTCAATGAGCAGTTCTTC

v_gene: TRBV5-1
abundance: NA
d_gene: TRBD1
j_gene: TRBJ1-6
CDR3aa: CASSLVYRDRIFLTYNSPLHF
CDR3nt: TGCGCCAGCAGCTTGGTCTACCGGGACAGGATATTTTTAACCTATAATTCACCCCTCCACTTT

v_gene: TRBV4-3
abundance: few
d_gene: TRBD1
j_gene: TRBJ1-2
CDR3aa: CASSQDATGYYGYTF
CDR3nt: TGCGCCAGCAGCCAAGATGCGACAGGGTATTATGGCTACACCTTC

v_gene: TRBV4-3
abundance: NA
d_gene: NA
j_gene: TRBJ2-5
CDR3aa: CASSQDRGETQYF
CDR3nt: TGCGCCAGCAGCCAAGATAGGGGAGAGACCCAGTACTTC

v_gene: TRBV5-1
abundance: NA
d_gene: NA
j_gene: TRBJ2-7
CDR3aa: CASSPKRAGDTYEQYF
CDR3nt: TGCGCCAGCAGCCCCAAACGGGCAGGGGATACCTACGAGCAGTACTTC

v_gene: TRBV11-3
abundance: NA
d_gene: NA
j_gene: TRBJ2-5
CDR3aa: CASSLDTTVDTMPQETQYF
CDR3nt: TGTGCCAGCAGCTTAGATACCACGGTCGACACCATGCCCCAAGAGACCCAGTACTTC

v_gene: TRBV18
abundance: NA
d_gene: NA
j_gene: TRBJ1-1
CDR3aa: CASSPPRGKGRNTEAFF
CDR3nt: TGTGCCAGCTCACCACCGCGGGGGAAAGGAAGGAACACTGAAGCTTTCTTT

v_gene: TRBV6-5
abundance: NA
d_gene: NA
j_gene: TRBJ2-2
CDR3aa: CASTEIPGELFF
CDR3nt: TGTGCCAGCACGGAGATTCCCGGGGAGCTGTTTTTT

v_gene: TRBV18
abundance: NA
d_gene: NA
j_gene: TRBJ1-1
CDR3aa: CASSPSPGRAFF
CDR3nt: TGTGCCAGCTCACCAAGCCCCGGGAGGGCTTTCTTT

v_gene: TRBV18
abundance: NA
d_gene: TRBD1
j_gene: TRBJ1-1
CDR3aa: CASSRTGGASAEAFF
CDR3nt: TGTGCCAGCTCAAGGACAGGGGGGGCGTCCGCTGAAGCTTTCTTT